What follows are 21 T cell receptor beta chains derived from one specimen sequenced in a study of PD-1 blockade in classical Hodgkin lymphoma. All patients experienced relapse after autologous stem cell transplantation, and brentuximab vedotin exposure was variable. Some clones are missing from TCRdb's copy, which holds only in-frame ones; the method was immunoSEQ multiplex PCR. The sample lists 20,000 to 30,000 clones, roughly 80% occurring once. The sample was peripheral blood mononuclear cells (PBMCs), taken before the second cycle of nivolumab. Receptor source: a human donor with classical Hodgkin lymphoma.

About this clone: Other nucleotide sequences in the sample specify the same CDR3. This chain links TRBV7-6 with TRBJ2-7; 8 bases match TRBD1. This CDR3 spans 14 amino acids. With 2 bases clipped from V and 3 bases from J, the junction kept 3 bases outside the gene matches. Germline-derived CDR1 and CDR2 are SGHVS and FNYEAQ. The CDR3 is CASSLQGAGYEQYF. CDR3 coding DNA: TGTGCCAGCAGCTTACAGGGGGCAGGCTACGAGCAGTACTTC.

CDR3 bases: TGTGCCAGTACGGAGGGGAGGGGTACTCAGCCCCAGCATTTT. Protein: CASTEGRGTQPQHF. The V gene is TRBV19, the J gene TRBJ1-5, with D tentatively TRBD1 (5 bases). The germline V gene encodes CDR1 LNHDA and CDR2 SQIVND (reference sequence). V lost 7 bases to trimming and J lost 6 bases, with 16 bases between them. The CDR3 has 14 residues.

J is TRBJ2-1 and V is TRBV6-1, with TRBD2 matching over 7 bases. Looked up from germline, CDR1 is MNHNS and CDR2 is SASEGT. The V segment lost 6 bases and the J segment 9 bases; nucleotides outside the gene matches: 5. The length of the CDR3 is 12 residues. CDR3 residues: CASRETSLEQFF. CDR3 in DNA: TGTGCCAGCAGAGAGACTAGCCTTGAGCAGTTCTTC.

This chain connects TRBV11-2 to TRBJ1-6, with no clear D. Germline V CDR1 and CDR2: SGHAT, FQNNGV. This CDR3 has 16 residues. The germline V and J ends were trimmed by 8 bases and 11 bases, with 25 bases remaining between them. The CDR3 DNA sequence: TGTGCCAGCTCCGAAGTTTCCGACGGGCCAAGGGCACCCCTCCACTTT. Amino acid sequence: CASSEVSDGPRAPLHF.

The V gene is TRBV5-1, the J gene TRBJ2-1; 14 bases are a match to TRBD2. Unmatched junction bases numbered 12, after V lost 4 bases and J lost 9 bases. This CDR3 spans 17 amino acids. Germline V gene data show CDR1 as SGHRS and CDR2 as YFSETQ. This CDR3 is CASSPRLAGGPNFEQFF. The DNA for the CDR3 is TGCGCCAGCAGCCCCCGACTAGCGGGAGGGCCCAATTTTGAGCAGTTCTTC.

This clone has a handful of counts. The gene calls are TRBV19 and TRBJ2-7, with 10 bases aligning to TRBD2. There are 16 residues in the CDR3. Losses at the gene ends were 2 bases for V and 2 bases for J; bases not matched to a gene: 6. The germline CDR1 and CDR2 sequences are LNHDA and SQIVND (reference sequence). As DNA, the CDR3 is TGTGCCAGTAGTATAAGGCTAGCGGGAGCCACCTACGAGCAGTACTTC. Translation gives CASSIRLAGATYEQYF.

CDR3 loop: CASRGLAGLGSEQFF. The CDR3 region has the DNA TGTGCCAGCAGGGGACTAGCGGGTTTAGGAAGTGAGCAGTTCTTC. V and J are TRBV7-8 and TRBJ2-1; 12 bases are a match to TRBD2. Germline V gene sequence: CDR1 SGHVS, CDR2 FQNEAQ. Trimming removed 6 bases from V and 9 bases from J; junction bases left unmatched: 9. The CDR3 extends over 15 amino acids. Together with reference TRBV7-8 and TRBJ2-1, the CDR3 gives the full variable domain: GAGVSQSPRYKVAKRGQDVALRCDPISGHVSLFWYQQALGQGPEFLTYFQNEAQLDKSGLPSDRFFAERPEGSVSTLKIQRTQQEDSAVYLCASRGLAGLGSEQFFGPGTRLTVL.

This clone was detected only a few times. The rearrangement links TRBV20-1 to TRBJ2-7; 7 bases are shared with TRBD1. Germline loops: CDR1 DFQATT, CDR2 SNEGSKA (reference sequence). V gave up 4 bases and J gave up 6 bases; unmatched junction bases: 3. There are 11 residues in the CDR3. CDR3 coding DNA: TGCAGTGCTAAACAGGGGAGCGAGCAGTACTTC. It specifies CSAKQGSEQYF.

The J gene is TRBJ2-1, the V gene TRBV5-1; TRBD1 matches at 7 bases. This CDR3 comprises 15 residues. From germline, CDR1 is SGHRS and CDR2 YFSETQ. The V and J ends lost 4 bases and 7 bases, in that order; junction bases with no gene match: 11. CDR3 in DNA: TGCGCCAGCAGCCCGACAGGGTTAGTTTGGAATGAGCAGTTCTTC. Encoded protein: CASSPTGLVWNEQFF.

This chain connects TRBV7-8 to TRBJ2-7; D may be TRBD1 (6 bases). CDR3 size: 15 residues. The germline V and J ends were trimmed by 4 bases and 0 bases, with 13 bases remaining between them. Germline CDR1 reads SGHVS; CDR2 reads FQNEAQ. The CDR3 loop reads CASSSDTRGSYEQYF. The CDR3 nucleotides read TGTGCCAGCAGCTCAGACACCAGGGGCTCCTACGAGCAGTACTTC.

The genes are TRBV7-2 and TRBJ2-1; 8 bases match TRBD2. The CDR3 sequence is 17 residues long. CDR1 SGHTA and CDR2 FQGNSA come from the germline V gene. With V trimmed by 2 bases and J by 2 bases, 8 bases remained unmatched. This CDR3 reads CASSLTGGPKTYNEQFF. The CDR3 DNA reads TGTGCCAGCAGCTTAACGGGAGGGCCGAAAACCTACAATGAGCAGTTCTTC.

The rearrangement links TRBV6-5 to TRBJ1-1, with D possibly matching TRBD1 (5 bases). Per the germline V gene, CDR1 is MNHEY and CDR2 is SVGAGI. V lost 4 bases and J lost 2, with 17 bases in between. The CDR3 loop spans 16 amino acids. In nucleotides, the CDR3 is TGTGCCAGCAGTTCTCGCCCGACAGCCCTAAACACTGAAGCTTTCTTT. It codes for CASSSRPTALNTEAFF.

V usage is TRBV5-5 and J usage is TRBJ2-7; 10 positions match TRBD2. The CDR3 length is 15 residues. Trimming at V came to 1 base and at J to 4 bases, leaving 5 bases not matched to a gene. Germline assignment: CDR1 SGHKS and CDR2 YYEKEE (reference sequence). This CDR3 reads CASSLRRTSGYEQYF. CDR3 DNA: TGTGCCAGCAGCTTGAGAAGGACTAGCGGATACGAGCAGTACTTC.

V and J are TRBV7-8 and TRBJ2-1; D might be TRBD2 (5 bases). There are 16 residues in the CDR3. Deletions cut 0 bases from V and 4 bases from J, with 13 bases between. Germline CDR1 and CDR2: SGHVS and FQNEAQ. CDR3 coding DNA: TGTGCCAGCAGCTTAGCGCGCTTTACTAGTTACAATGAGCAGTTCTTC. Its protein is CASSLARFTSYNEQFF.

This clone was seen a single time. The V gene is TRBV11-3, the J gene TRBJ1-5, with 7 bases that match TRBD1. V gave up 1 base and J gave up 6 bases; unmatched junction bases: 9. Germline V gene sequence: CDR1 SGHNT, CDR2 YENEEA. The CDR3 loop spans 16 amino acids. The CDR3, as DNA: TGTGCCAGCAGCTTAGGCGACAGGGAAAGAGGTCAGCCCCAGCATTTT. Its protein is CASSLGDRERGQPQHF. The whole variable domain, filled in from reference TRBV11-3 and TRBJ1-5, reads EAGVVQSPRYKIIEKKQPVAFWCNPISGHNTLYWYLQNLGQGPELLIRYENEEAVDDSQLPKDRFSAERLKGVDSTLKIQPAELGDSAVYLCASSLGDRERGQPQHFGDGTRLSIL.

This rearrangement joins TRBV19 to TRBJ2-3; TRBD1 might be the D (5 bases). V lost 6 bases, J lost 3 bases, and 16 bases lay in between. Per the germline V gene, CDR1 is LNHDA and CDR2 is SQIVND (reference sequence). The CDR3 has 15 residues. Here the CDR3 reads CASRGVLTFTDTQYF. In DNA form, the CDR3 reads TGTGCCAGTAGAGGGGTGTTAACCTTTACAGATACGCAGTATTTT.

DNA of the CDR3: TGTGCCAGCAGCTTAGGAACTAGCGGGGGATACAATGAGCAGTTCTTC. This sequence encodes CASSLGTSGGYNEQFF. J is TRBJ2-1 and V is TRBV11-3; TRBD2 agrees at 11 bases. The germline CDR1 and CDR2 sequences are SGHNT and YENEEA. Unmatched junction bases numbered 3, after V lost 1 base and J lost 4 bases. CDR3 size: 16 residues.

This rearrangement joins TRBV7-9 to TRBJ1-2; unclear D gene. This CDR3 spans 11 amino acids. Looked up from germline, CDR1 is SEHNR and CDR2 is FQNEAQ (reference sequence). V was pared by 4 bases and J by 8 bases, with 8 bases between. CDR3: CASSSVRGYTF. DNA for the CDR3: TGTGCCAGCAGCTCCGTGCGGGGCTACACCTTC.

J is TRBJ2-7 and V is TRBV1; the D call TRBD2 from the table was never checked on the DNA. TRBV1 is marked as a pseudogene. The CDR3 spans 16 residues. CDR3 protein: CTSSQARREGWHEQYF. Written as DNA, the CDR3 is TGCACCAGCAGCCAAGCAAGGCGGGAGGGTTGGCACGAGCAGTACTTC.

The genes are TRBV11-2 and TRBJ2-1; no firm D call. Germline CDR1 reads SGHAT; CDR2 reads FQNNGV. The CDR3 has 14 amino acids. V was pared by 2 bases and J by 0 bases, with 5 bases between. The CDR3: CASSLISSYNEQFF. In nucleotides, the CDR3 is TGTGCCAGCAGCTTAATAAGCTCCTACAATGAGCAGTTCTTC.

The chain joins TRBV6-1 to TRBJ1-2, with 7 bases lining up with TRBD1. CDR1 is MNHNS and CDR2 is SASEGT in the germline V gene. The CDR3 consists of 16 residues. The V gene end was trimmed by 0 bases and the J gene end by 8 bases; junction bases not matched to a gene: 12. CDR3: CASSEAGTSTGQGYTF. The DNA for the CDR3 is TGTGCCAGCAGTGAAGCGGGAACCTCGACAGGGCAAGGCTACACCTTC.